This TCR beta chain emerged from a study of response to subunit inactivated influenza vaccine. Findings and limits, study-wide: The study's authors posited that every seasonal influenza vaccination enlists few new T cells.

The CDR3 covers 11 residues. Between the trimmed V and J ends, which lost 2 bases and 3 bases, there was a span of 5 bases. Germline lookup yields CDR1 DFQATT and CDR2 SNEGSKA (reference sequence). This clonotype has just a few counts. Its target is unknown. One entry per CDR3 protein, called by TCRdb with MiXCR from the RT-PCR reads. The table records around 650,000 distinct CDR3 sequences, 15% to 19% of them present only once. The chain has TRBV20-1 and TRBJ2-7; D uncertain. The TCR originated in a middle-aged man who received an inactivated influenza vaccine. This specimen was PBMCs from blood, taken roughly 13 days after vaccination. The CDR3 DNA is TGCAGTGCTAGACCTTACTACGAGCAGTACTTC. It specifies CSARPYYEQYF.